This note documents a single T cell receptor beta chain sequence. Its antigen is not identified. V was clipped by 6 bases and J by 0 bases, with 14 bases between them. The length of the CDR3 is 15 residues. Germline values: CDR1 KGHSH, CDR2 LQKENI. The data were produced by immunoSEQ multiplex PCR, yet TCRdb's version contains in-frame clones alone and is incomplete. The sample lists around 3,400 clones, 70% to 85% occurring once. The data stem from a study of high-grade serous ovarian cancer treatment subgroups. Background on the study: Samples averaged around 14,000 reads and roughly 7,700 unique TCR beta rearrangements.

Study conclusions and caveats: Different patients shared almost no repertoire; same-patient tumors shared about 0.1 to 0.8. Spatial context was lost because tumors were sequenced in bulk. Only CDR3 was analyzed; CDR1 and CDR2 were not.

Tumor tissue was taken before any definitive surgery or chemotherapy was given. Sequencing input: tumor tissue. V gene TRBV18 combines with J gene TRBJ1-1, with D unresolved. The source is a human donor with high-grade serous ovarian cancer. CDR3 residues: CASSPGHLLNTEAFF. For the CDR3, the DNA is TGTGCCAGCTCCCCAGGCCACCTCTTGAACACTGAAGCTTTCTTT.